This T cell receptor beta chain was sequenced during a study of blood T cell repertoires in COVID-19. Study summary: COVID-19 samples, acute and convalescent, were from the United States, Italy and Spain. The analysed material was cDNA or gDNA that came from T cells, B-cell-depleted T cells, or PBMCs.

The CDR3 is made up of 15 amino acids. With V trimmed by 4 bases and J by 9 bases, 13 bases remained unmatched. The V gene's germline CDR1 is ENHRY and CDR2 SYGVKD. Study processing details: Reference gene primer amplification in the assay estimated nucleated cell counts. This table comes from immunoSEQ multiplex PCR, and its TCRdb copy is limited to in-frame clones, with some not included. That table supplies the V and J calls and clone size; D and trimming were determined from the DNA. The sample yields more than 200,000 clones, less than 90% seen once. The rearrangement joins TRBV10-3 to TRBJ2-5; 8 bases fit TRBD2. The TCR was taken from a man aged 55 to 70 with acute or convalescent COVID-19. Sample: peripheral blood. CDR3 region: CAISGSGTRLGAQYF. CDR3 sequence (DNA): TGTGCCATCAGTGGCTCGGGGACTAGATTAGGGGCCCAGTACTTC.